This TCR beta chain stems from a study of blood T cell repertoires in COVID-19. Study as a whole: The United States, Italy and Spain were the sources of the acute and convalescent COVID-19 samples. Sources were T cells, B-cell-depleted T cells, or PBMCs; the material itself was cDNA or gDNA.

Per germline, CDR1 LGHNA and CDR2 YNFKEQ. The CDR3 contains 18 residues. Unmatched junction bases numbered 9, after V lost 0 bases and J lost 2 bases. How the authors handled the data: Researchers report that nucleated cell counts were estimated from reference gene primer amplification. Profiled with immunoSEQ multiplex PCR; TCRdb holds only in-frame clones, not every one. The DNA gave D and trimming, while V, J and clone size come from that table. The sample yields under 95,000 clones, approximately 88% seen once. The receptor was derived from a woman older than 75 with active or convalescent COVID-19. The genes are TRBV4-2 and TRBJ2-2; 7 nucleotides match TRBD2. Sequences were obtained from peripheral blood. The CDR3: CASSQDRRQRDNTGELFF. CDR3 nucleotides: TGTGCCAGCAGCCAAGATCGCCGCCAGCGGGATAACACCGGGGAGCTGTTTTTT.